These 14 T cell receptor beta chains were sequenced from one sample in a study of T cells in Graves' hyperthyroidism and ophthalmopathy (dated by TCRdb to between 2019 and 2020). Preparation of the library involved multiplex PCR. Sequencing used an Illumina HiSeq 2000. TCR beta CDR3 regions were amplified from RNA transcripts. A first-round RT-PCR of the TCR CDR3 used the HTBI primer set with the Qiagen OneStep RT-PCR kit. TCRdb reanalyzed the raw reads on its own, using fastp at Q25 for trimming and MiXCR for clone calling, and kept in-frame beta chains. Rows with a matching CDR3 protein are joined into one entry that keeps the most common DNA and genes. In this sample the table shows around 600,000 distinct CDR3 sequences, approximately 15% of which occur a single time. Roughly 7.7% of the sample rests with the top ten. Material: blood. The receptors originated from a woman between 18 and 29 years old with Graves' ophthalmopathy.

This clonotype occurred many times. The rearrangement joins TRBV28 to TRBJ1-2, with TRBD1 matching over 7 bases. This CDR3 is built from 14 residues. Trimming at V came to 2 bases and at J to 6 bases, leaving 6 bases not matched to a gene. Germline V gives CDR1 MDHEN, CDR2 SYDVKM. The CDR3 DNA is TGTGCCAGCAGTTTACCATTGACAGGGAATGGCTACACCTTC. It is translated as CASSLPLTGNGYTF.

This clonotype has a handful of counts. This chain uses TRBV20-1 with TRBJ2-2; D call uncertain. Trimming left V 1 base short and J 2 bases short, with 11 bases between. Germline assignment: CDR1 DFQATT and CDR2 SNEGSKA (reference sequence). The CDR3 spans 15 residues. The CDR3 coding sequence is TGCAGTGCTAGAGTACGGCGCGATAACACCGGGGAGCTGTTTTTT. It encodes CSARVRRDNTGELFF.

This clonotype showed up many times. The CDR3 region is CAISGGRTSTDTQYF. For the CDR3, the DNA is TGTGCCATCAGTGGAGGCAGGACTAGCACAGATACGCAGTATTTT. The rearrangement joins TRBV10-3 to TRBJ2-3, with D possibly matching TRBD2 (5 bases). This CDR3 has 15 residues. V was pared by 4 bases and J by 0 bases, with 11 bases between. Germline lookup yields CDR1 ENHRY and CDR2 SYGVKD.

This clonotype occurred many times. This rearrangement joins TRBV12-3 or TRBV12-4 to TRBJ2-1; no clear D. V gave up 6 bases and J gave up 5 bases, with 5 bases separating them. The CDR3 runs to 11 residues. This chain's CDR3 is CASSSNNEQFF. CDR3 nucleotide sequence: TGTGCCAGCAGCTCAAACAATGAGCAGTTCTTC.

This clonotype came up many times. The chain joins TRBV10-3 to TRBJ1-1; 10 positions agree with TRBD1. The CDR3 is 15 residues long. The germline CDR1 and CDR2 sequences are ENHRY and SYGVKD. Trimming cost V 2 bases and J 2 bases; bases outside gene matches: 2. CDR3 in DNA: TGTGCCATCAGTGAGGGGACAGGGGCTAACACTGAAGCTTTCTTT. It translates to CAISEGTGANTEAFF.

This clonotype has a count of ten or more. The CDR3 sequence is CSAIKGGQGGGNTEAFF. The CDR3 DNA sequence: TGCAGTGCTATCAAAGGAGGACAGGGGGGCGGGAACACTGAAGCTTTCTTT. V gene TRBV20-1 combines with J gene TRBJ1-1, with TRBD1 matching over 10 bases. From germline, CDR1 is DFQATT and CDR2 SNEGSKA (reference sequence). V lost 4 bases, J lost 1 base, and 12 bases stayed unmatched. The CDR3 contains 17 residues.

In its sample, this clonotype was seen many times. This chain connects TRBV11-2 to TRBJ2-3; D perhaps matches TRBD1 (5 bases). Per the germline V gene, CDR1 is SGHAT and CDR2 is FQNNGV. The CDR3 contains 11 residues. Trimming cost V 5 bases and J 7 bases, with 7 bases left between them. The CDR3 here is CASSPGNTQYF. The DNA of the CDR3 is TGTGCCAGCAGCCCAGGGAATACGCAGTATTTT.

The J gene is TRBJ2-7, the V gene TRBV2, with TRBD1 matching over 10 bases. The CDR3 loop spans 15 amino acids. Germline V gene sequence: CDR1 SNHLY, CDR2 FYNNEI. The V gene end was trimmed by 2 bases and the J gene end by 5 bases; junction bases not matched to a gene: 6. The DNA of the CDR3 is TGTGCCAGCAGTGAATTGGGACAGGGGAGGAACGAGCAGTACTTC. Translating gives CASSELGQGRNEQYF.

This clonotype has at least ten counts. The V gene is TRBV28, the J gene TRBJ2-7; possible D gene TRBD2, 7 bases. The CDR3 runs to 15 residues. Trimming cost V 6 bases and J 7 bases, with 22 bases left between them. CDR1 and CDR2 (germline): MDHEN, SYDVKM. The CDR3 coding sequence is TGTGCCAGCAGCCCGAGGAAACGGGGGGCGGAAGAGCAGTACTTC. Translation: CASSPRKRGAEEQYF.

The chain uses TRBV6-1 and TRBJ2-7, with unresolved D. Trimming cost V 5 bases and J 0 bases, with 11 bases left between them. Germline V lookup: CDR1 MNHNS, CDR2 SASEGT. This CDR3 contains 14 residues. This CDR3 is CASSQPGFSYEQYF. The DNA of the CDR3 is TGTGCCAGCAGTCAACCCGGGTTCTCCTACGAGCAGTACTTC.

This clonotype showed up many times. This chain links TRBV27 with TRBJ1-2, with TRBD1 matching 7 bases. The V and J ends lost 5 bases and 4 bases, in that order; junction bases with no gene match: 10. CDR1 is MNHEY and CDR2 is SMNVEV in the germline V gene (reference sequence). The CDR3 spans 15 residues. CDR3 loop: CASSTDIRGVYGYTF. The CDR3 nucleotides are TGTGCCAGCAGTACGGACATCAGGGGGGTCTATGGCTACACCTTC.

CDR3 region: CASIKKGTEGYEQYF. DNA for the CDR3: TGTGCCAGCATCAAGAAAGGGACAGAAGGGTACGAGCAGTACTTC. The chain carries TRBV7-8 and TRBJ2-7; 7 bases agree with TRBD1. Looked up from germline, CDR1 is SGHVS and CDR2 is FQNEAQ. Unmatched junction bases numbered 13, after V lost 7 bases and J lost 4 bases. The CDR3 is 15 residues long.

The table lists this clonotype with a count of one. V gene TRBV7-9 combines with J gene TRBJ2-7; 9 bases match TRBD1. With V trimmed by 5 bases and J by 6 bases, 8 bases remained unmatched. The CDR3 extends over 14 amino acids. Germline CDR1 SEHNR, CDR2 FQNEAQ (reference sequence). CDR3 DNA: TGTGCCAGCAGCCCCCCGGGACAGGGCCTCGAGCAGTACTTC. Protein: CASSPPGQGLEQYF.

This clonotype was detected many times. The V call is TRBV7-8, the J call TRBJ1-6; D is perhaps TRBD1 (6 bases). V was cut by 1 base and J by 13 bases, with 17 bases left in between. There are 15 residues in the CDR3. The V gene's germline CDR1 is SGHVS and CDR2 FQNEAQ. CDR3 protein: CASSLDRGASSPLHF. In DNA form, the CDR3 reads TGTGCCAGCAGCTTAGATCGGGGGGCTAGCTCCCCCCTCCACTTT.